This T cell receptor beta chain was captured by sequencing in a study of blood T cell repertoires in COVID-19. TCRdb's table, derived via immunoSEQ multiplex PCR, lists solely in-frame clones and lacks some. The sample lists around 400,000 clones; more than 70% were seen once. The CDR3 has 13 amino acids. The V and J ends lost 4 bases and 8 bases respectively, with 14 bases between them. Germline assignment: CDR1 SEHNR and CDR2 FQNEAQ (reference sequence). The chain employs TRBV7-9 and TRBJ1-2; TRBD1 might be the D (5 bases). Sequences were obtained from peripheral blood. This receptor was obtained from a woman aged 55-69 years with COVID-19, enrolled during active disease. CDR3 sequence: CASSSSRGNGYTF. The CDR3 DNA sequence: TGTGCCAGCAGCTCGAGCCGGGGGAACGGCTACACCTTC.